Sequencing of this T cell receptor beta chain was carried out in a study of OX40 agonist ivuxolimab in advanced cancers. General observations from the study: The 0.1-3.0 mg/kg partial responders had among the lowest clonal expansion.

The protocol was immunoSEQ multiplex PCR, while the TCRdb copy is restricted to in-frame clones and leaves out a portion. This table holds 75,000 to 100,000 clones, 84% found once. In regard to this clone: The antigen is not known.

The CDR3 extends over 13 amino acids. V shed 7 bases, J shed 10 bases, and the junction held 12 bases outside the gene matches. From germline, CDR1 is MDHEN and CDR2 SYDVKM. The V call is TRBV28, the J call TRBJ1-1; 7 bases align to TRBD1. Sequencing was performed on CD4+ or CD8+ T cells sorted from blood, taken in a trial of the OX40 agonist ivuxolimab. The clonotype comes from an adult with an advanced solid tumor such as melanoma, head and neck, liver or kidney cancer. The CDR3 region has the DNA TGTGCCAGCAAGGGGGAGGGGGCATTTGGAGCTTTCTTT. This encodes CASKGEGAFGAFF. Drawing the rest from reference TRBV28 and TRBJ1-1, the complete variable domain is DVKVTQSSRYLVKRTGEKVFLECVQDMDHENMFWYRQDPGLGLRLIYFSYDVKMKEKGDIPEGYSVSREKKERFSLILESASTNQTSMYLCASKGEGAFGAFFGQGTRLTVV.